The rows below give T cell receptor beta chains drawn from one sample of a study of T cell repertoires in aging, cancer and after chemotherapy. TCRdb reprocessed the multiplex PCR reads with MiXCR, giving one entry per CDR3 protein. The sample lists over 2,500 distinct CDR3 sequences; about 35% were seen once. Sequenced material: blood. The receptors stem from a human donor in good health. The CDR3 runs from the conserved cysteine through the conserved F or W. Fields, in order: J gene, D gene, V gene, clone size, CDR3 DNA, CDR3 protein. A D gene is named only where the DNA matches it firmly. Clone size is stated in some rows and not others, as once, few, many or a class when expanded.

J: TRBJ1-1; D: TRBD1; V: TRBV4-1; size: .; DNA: TGCGCCAGCAGCCAGGTAGGAGACAGGGGCCCTGAAGCTTTCTTT; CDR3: CASSQVGDRGPEAFF
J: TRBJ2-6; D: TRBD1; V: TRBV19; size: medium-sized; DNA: TGTGCCAGTAGTCCGATAACAGGGGGCGCTGGGGCCAACGTCCTGACTTTC; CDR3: CASSPITGGAGANVLTF
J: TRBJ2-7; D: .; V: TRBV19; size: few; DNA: TGTGCCAGTAGTACGCAGGGGCCCGGCGAGCAGTACTTC; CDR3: CASSTQGPGEQYF
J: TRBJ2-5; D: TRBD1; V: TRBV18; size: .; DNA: TGTGCCAGCTCAAGCAACCCGGGGACAGGGGGAGAGACCCAGTACTTC; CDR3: CASSSNPGTGGETQYF
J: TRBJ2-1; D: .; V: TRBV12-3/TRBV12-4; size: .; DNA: TGTGCCAGCAGTCTCCGCGGGGACTACAATGAGCAGTTCTTC; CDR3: CASSLRGDYNEQFF
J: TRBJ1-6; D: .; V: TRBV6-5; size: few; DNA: TGTGCCACCAGGGCTTGGAATTCACCCCTCCACTTT; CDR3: CATRAWNSPLHF
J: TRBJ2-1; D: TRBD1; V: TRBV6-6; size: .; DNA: TGTGCCAGCAGCCCGACAGGGTTCGTCTCGTTCTTC; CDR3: CASSPTGFVSFF
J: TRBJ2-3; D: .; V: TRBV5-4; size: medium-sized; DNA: TGTGCCAGCAGCTTGGCCCCTAGAGTTTCAGATACGCAGTATTTT; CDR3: CASSLAPRVSDTQYF
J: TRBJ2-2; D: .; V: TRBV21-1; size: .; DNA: TGTGCCAGCAGCAAAAGGAAGGACGCCGGGGAGCTGTTTTTT; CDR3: CASSKRKDAGELFF
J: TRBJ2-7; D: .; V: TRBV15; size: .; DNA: TGTGCCACCAGCAGAGGTACCGGGGGATCCTACGAGCAGTACTTC; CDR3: CATSRGTGGSYEQYF
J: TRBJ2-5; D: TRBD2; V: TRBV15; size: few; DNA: TGTGCCACCAGCAGAGAGAGGAGGCGGGGGGCCCAGGAGACCCAGTACTTC; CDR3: CATSRERRRGAQETQYF
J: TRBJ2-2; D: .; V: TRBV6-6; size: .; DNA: TGTGCCAGCAGCGCCGGAGGGGGTGCCGGGGAGCTGTTTTTT; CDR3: CASSAGGGAGELFF
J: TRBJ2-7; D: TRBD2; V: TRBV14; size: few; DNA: TGTGCCAGCAGCCAAGATCGACTAGCTGAAGGCTACGAGCAGTACTTC; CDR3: CASSQDRLAEGYEQYF
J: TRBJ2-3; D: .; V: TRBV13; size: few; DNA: TGTGCCAGCAGCCTACGACTAGGGAATACGCAGTATTTT; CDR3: CASSLRLGNTQYF
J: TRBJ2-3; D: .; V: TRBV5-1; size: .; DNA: TGCGCCAGCAGCTTGGACGGCACTAGCACAGATACGCAGTATTTT; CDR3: CASSLDGTSTDTQYF
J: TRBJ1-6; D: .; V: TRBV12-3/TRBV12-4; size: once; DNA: TGTGCCAGCAGTTTGTCTCGGAATTCACCCCTCCACTTT; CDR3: CASSLSRNSPLHF
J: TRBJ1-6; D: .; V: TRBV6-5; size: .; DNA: TGTGCCAGCACCAACCGGGACGATTCACCCCTCCACTTT; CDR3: CASTNRDDSPLHF
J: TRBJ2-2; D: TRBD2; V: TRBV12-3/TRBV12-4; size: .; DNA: TGTGCCAGCAGCCTTTCCGGTAGCGGGTTTAACACCGGGGAGCTGTTTTTT; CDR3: CASSLSGSGFNTGELFF
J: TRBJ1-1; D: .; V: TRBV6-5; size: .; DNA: TGTGCCAGCAGCAGGACCGGACCGAACACTGAAGCTTTCTTT; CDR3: CASSRTGPNTEAFF
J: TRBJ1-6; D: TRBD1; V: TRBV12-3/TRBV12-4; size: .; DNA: TGTGCCAGCAAGGGACAGGGGGAATCACCCCTCCACTTT; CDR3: CASKGQGESPLHF
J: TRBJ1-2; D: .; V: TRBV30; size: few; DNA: TGTGCCTGGAGTGCCGGGGGCGGGTGGTATGGCTACACCTTC; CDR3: CAWSAGGGWYGYTF
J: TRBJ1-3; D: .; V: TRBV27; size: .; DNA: TGTGCCAGCAGTTCCCTCGGCTCTGGAAACACCATATATTTT; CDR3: CASSSLGSGNTIYF
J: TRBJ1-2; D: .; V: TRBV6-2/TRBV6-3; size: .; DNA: TGTGCCAGCAGCCCCTCGGCCTATGGCTACACCTTC; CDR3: CASSPSAYGYTF
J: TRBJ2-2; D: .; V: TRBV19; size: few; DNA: TGTGCCAGTAGTACAGCGAACACCGGGGAGCTGTTTTTT; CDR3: CASSTANTGELFF
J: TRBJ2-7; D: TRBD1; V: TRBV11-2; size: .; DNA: TGTGCCAGCAGCGCCGGGACAGGGATGTACGAGCAGTACTTC; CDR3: CASSAGTGMYEQYF
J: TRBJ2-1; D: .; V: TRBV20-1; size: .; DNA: TGCAGTGCTTCCGGAGACGACGATGAGCAGTTCTTC; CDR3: CSASGDDDEQFF
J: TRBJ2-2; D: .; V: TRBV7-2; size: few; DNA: TGTGCCAGCAGCGCCAGCCGCATCGGGGAGCTGTTTTTT; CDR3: CASSASRIGELFF
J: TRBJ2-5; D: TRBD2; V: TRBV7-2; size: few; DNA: TGTGCCAGCAGCTATCAAGCGGGGGAAGAGACCCAGTACTTC; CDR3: CASSYQAGEETQYF
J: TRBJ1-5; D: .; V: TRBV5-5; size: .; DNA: TGCGCCAGCAGCCCCCGCCCGACGGATAGCAATCAGCCCCAGCATTTT; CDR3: CASSPRPTDSNQPQHF
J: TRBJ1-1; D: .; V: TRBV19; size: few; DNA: TGTGCCAGTAGCGCGGGGCTGGGTGGGACTGAAGCTTTCTTT; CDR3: CASSAGLGGTEAFF
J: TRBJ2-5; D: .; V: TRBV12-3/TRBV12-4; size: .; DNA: TGTGCCAGCAGTGAGGGCAGCTCGCAGCCCCAGTACTTC; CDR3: CASSEGSSQPQYF
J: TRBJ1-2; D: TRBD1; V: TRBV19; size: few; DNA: TGTGCCAGTAGTATCCTTGGGACAGGGGGCGGACGAGGGGCTGGCTACACCTTC; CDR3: CASSILGTGGGRGAGYTF
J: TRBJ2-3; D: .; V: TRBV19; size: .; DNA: TGTGCCAGTACCCTCCGGGGCGGGTTAGCGCGGAGCACAGATACGCAGTATTTT; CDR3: CASTLRGGLARSTDTQYF
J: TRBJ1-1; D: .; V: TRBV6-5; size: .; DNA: TGTGCCAGCAGCGCGACACGAACGAACACTGAAGCTTTCTTT; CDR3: CASSATRTNTEAFF
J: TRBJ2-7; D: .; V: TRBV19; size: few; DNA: TGTGCCAGTAGTATAGGACGGCTCTACGAGCAGTACTTC; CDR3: CASSIGRLYEQYF
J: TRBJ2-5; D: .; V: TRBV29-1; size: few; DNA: TGCAGCGTTGAAGATCCGGAGCGCGAAGAGACCCAGTACTTC; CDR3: CSVEDPEREETQYF
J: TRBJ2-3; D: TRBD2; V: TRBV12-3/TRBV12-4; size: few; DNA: TGTGCCAGCAGCTACCGGGGGGTCGGACCAGATACGCAGTATTTT; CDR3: CASSYRGVGPDTQYF
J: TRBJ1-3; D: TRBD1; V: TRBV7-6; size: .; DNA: TGTGCCAGCAGCTTAACAGGGGCCTCTGGAAACACCATATATTTT; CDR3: CASSLTGASGNTIYF
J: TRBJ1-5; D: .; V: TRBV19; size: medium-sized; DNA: TGTGCCAGTAGCCCACGGGGGAGCAGCAATCAGCCCCAGCATTTT; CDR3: CASSPRGSSNQPQHF
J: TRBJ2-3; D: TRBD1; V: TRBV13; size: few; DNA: TGTGCCAGCAGCCCGTTCGGGACAGACCCTAGGGATACGCAGTATTTT; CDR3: CASSPFGTDPRDTQYF
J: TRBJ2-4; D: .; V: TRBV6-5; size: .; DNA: .; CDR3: CASSSSTGRFQYF
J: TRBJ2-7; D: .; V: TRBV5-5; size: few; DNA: TGTGCCAGCAGCTTGGTGGGGCGCTCCTACGAGCAGTACTTC; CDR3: CASSLVGRSYEQYF
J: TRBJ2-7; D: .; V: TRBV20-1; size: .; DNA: TGCAGTGCTAGAGATCCGAGGATCGCCTACGAGCAGTACTTC; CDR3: CSARDPRIAYEQYF
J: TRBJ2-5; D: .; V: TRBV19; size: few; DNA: TGTGCCAGTAGTATCGGGAAAGAGACCCAGTACTTC; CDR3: CASSIGKETQYF
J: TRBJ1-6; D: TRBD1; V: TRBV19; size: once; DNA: TGTGCCAGTAGCCCCGGGACAGGGGGTTCACCCCTCCACTTT; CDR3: CASSPGTGGSPLHF
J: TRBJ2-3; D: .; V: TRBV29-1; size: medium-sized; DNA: TGCAGCGTTGGGGGGCGAGGGGGGGGCGATACGCAGTATTTT; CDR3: CSVGGRGGGDTQYF
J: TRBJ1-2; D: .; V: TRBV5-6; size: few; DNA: TGTGCCAGCAGCTTACCCGGAGGAGGGAACTATGGCTACACCTTC; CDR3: CASSLPGGGNYGYTF
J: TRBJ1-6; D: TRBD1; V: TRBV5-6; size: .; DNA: TGTGCCAGCAGCTTGACAGGGGATCCCTATTCACCCCTCCACTTT; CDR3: CASSLTGDPYSPLHF
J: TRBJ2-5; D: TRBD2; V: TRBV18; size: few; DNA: TGTGCCAGCTCACCTTTGGCGGGGGGCCCCCAAGAGACCCAGTACTTC; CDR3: CASSPLAGGPQETQYF
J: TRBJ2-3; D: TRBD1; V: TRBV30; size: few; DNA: TGTGCCTGGTCTGTCGGGACAGCCGGCACAGATACGCAGTATTTT; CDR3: CAWSVGTAGTDTQYF
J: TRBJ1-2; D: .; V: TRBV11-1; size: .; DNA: TGTGCCAGCAGCTTAGATTACAGACCCTATGGCTACACCTTC; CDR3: CASSLDYRPYGYTF
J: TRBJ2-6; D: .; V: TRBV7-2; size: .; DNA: TGTGCCAACAGCCCGGTTCGGGGGGCCAACGTCCTGACTTTC; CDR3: CANSPVRGANVLTF
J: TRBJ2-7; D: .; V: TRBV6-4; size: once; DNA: TGTGCCAGCAGTGACAGGTTAGTGGGTGGGCACGAGCAGTACTTC; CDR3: CASSDRLVGGHEQYF
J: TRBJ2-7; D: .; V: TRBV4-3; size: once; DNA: TGCGCCAGCAGCCAAGATGCCAGGCTTTCCTACGAGCAGTACTTC; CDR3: CASSQDARLSYEQYF
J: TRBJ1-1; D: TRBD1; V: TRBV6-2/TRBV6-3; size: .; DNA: TGTGCCAGCAGTTACTCCAGGGGGACAGGGCCGCGCGCTGAAGCTTTCTTT; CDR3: CASSYSRGTGPRAEAFF